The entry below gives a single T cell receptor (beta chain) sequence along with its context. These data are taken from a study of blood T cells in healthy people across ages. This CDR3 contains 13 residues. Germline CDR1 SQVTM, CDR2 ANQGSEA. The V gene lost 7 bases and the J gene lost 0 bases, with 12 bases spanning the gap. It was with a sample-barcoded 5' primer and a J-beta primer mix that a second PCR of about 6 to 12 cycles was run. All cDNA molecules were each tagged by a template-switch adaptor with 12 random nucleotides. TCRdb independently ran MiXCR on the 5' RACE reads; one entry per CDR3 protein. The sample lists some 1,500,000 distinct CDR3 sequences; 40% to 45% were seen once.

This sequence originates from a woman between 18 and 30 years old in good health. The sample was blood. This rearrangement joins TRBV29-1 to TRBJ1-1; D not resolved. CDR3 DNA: TGCAGCGCCGGCCTGGCGATGAACACTGAAGCTTTCTTT. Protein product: CSAGLAMNTEAFF. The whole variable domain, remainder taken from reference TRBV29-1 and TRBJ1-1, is SAVISQKPSRDICQRGTSLTIQCQVDSQVTMMFWYRQQPGQSLTLIATANQGSEATYESGFVIDKFPISRPNLTFSTLTVSNMSPEDSSIYLCSAGLAMNTEAFFGQGTRLTVV.